This T cell receptor beta chain was found in a study of CD8+ T cells in alopecia areata. Study observations and caveats: For lesional scalp, especially alopecia totalis/universalis, clonality was higher than in normal scalp.

Extraction of RNA preceded its reverse transcription into cDNA, which served as the sequencing template. Assay: immunoSEQ multiplex PCR; the TCRdb copy retains only in-frame clones and omits some. The sample consists of about 140,000 clones, around 58% of them appearing once. The CDR3 runs to 16 residues. CDR1 and CDR2 from the germline V gene are SGHRS and YFSETQ. Trimming took 0 bases from V and 7 from J, leaving 19 bases between them. This clone was seen more than once but under ten times. Its antigen is undetermined. The origin of this receptor is a human donor with alopecia areata. The V gene is TRBV5-1, the J gene TRBJ1-1; D is unclear. This specimen was CD4+ T cells sorted from blood, taken at week 0. The CDR3 is CASSLGSGRPRDEAFF. The CDR3 nucleotides read TGCGCCAGCAGCTTGGGTTCGGGCCGCCCAAGGGATGAAGCTTTCTTT.